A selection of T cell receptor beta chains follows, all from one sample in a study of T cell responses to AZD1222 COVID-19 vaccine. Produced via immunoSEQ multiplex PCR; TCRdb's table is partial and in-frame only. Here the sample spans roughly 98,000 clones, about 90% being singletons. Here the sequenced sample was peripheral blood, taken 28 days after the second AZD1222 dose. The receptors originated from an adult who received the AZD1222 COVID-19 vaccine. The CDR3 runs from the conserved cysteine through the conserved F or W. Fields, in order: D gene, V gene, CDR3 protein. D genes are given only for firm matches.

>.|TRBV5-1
CASMEDYYYEQYF
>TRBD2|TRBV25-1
CASRLAGEQFF
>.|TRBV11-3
CASSSVSTVSYNEQFF
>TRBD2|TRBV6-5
CASSRERDSYNEQFF
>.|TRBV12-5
CASGLSRQHQETQYF
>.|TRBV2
CASSADRTYQPQHF
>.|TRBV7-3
CASSPGLNYEQYF
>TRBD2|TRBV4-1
CASSQEVTSGRGIQYF
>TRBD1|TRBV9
CASSVTTDRGSSGANVLTF
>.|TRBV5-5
CASSADASGLSNTEAFF
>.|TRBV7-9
CASSRDTEAFF
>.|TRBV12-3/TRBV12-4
CASSRLNTEAFF
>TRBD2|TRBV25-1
CASSLSIAGSNEQFF
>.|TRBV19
CASTPGEPGDEQFF
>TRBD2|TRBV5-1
CASSFTLADSYNEQFF
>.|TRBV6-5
CASSYSTGTYEQYF
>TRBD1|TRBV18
CASSSQGAKGEQFF
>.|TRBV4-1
CASSQVVGSYTF
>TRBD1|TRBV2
CASSERTGDNSPLHF
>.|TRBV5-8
CASSLWSQSYNEQFF